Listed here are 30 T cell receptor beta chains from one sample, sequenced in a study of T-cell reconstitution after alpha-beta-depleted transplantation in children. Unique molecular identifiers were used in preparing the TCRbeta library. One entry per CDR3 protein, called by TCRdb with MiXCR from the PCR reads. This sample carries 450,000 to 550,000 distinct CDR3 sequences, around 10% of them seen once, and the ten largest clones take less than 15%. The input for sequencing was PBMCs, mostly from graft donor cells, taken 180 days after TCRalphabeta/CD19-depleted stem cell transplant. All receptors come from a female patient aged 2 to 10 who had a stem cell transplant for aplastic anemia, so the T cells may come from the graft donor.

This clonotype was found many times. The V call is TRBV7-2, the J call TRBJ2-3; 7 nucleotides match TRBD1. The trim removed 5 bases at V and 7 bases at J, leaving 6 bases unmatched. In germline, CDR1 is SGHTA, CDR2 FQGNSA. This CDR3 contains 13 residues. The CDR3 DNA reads TGTGCCAGCAGCCCGGACAGGACCCATACGCAGTATTTT. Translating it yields CASSPDRTHTQYF. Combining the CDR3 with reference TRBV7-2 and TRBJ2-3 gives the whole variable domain GAGVSQSPSNKVTEKGKDVELRCDPISGHTALYWYRQSLGQGLEFLIYFQGNSAPDKSGLPSDRFSAERTGGSVSTLTIQRTQQEDSAVYLCASSPDRTHTQYFGPGTRLTVL.

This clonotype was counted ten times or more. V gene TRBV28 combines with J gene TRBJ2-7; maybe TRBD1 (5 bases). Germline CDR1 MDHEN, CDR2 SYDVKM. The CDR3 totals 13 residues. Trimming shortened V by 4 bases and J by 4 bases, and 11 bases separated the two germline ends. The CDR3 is CASSSRVGYEQYF. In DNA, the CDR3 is TGTGCCAGCAGTTCCAGGGTGGGATACGAGCAGTACTTC. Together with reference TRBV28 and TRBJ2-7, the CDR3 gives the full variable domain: DVKVTQSSRYLVKRTGEKVFLECVQDMDHENMFWYRQDPGLGLRLIYFSYDVKMKEKGDIPEGYSVSREKKERFSLILESASTNQTSMYLCASSSRVGYEQYFGPGTRLTVT.

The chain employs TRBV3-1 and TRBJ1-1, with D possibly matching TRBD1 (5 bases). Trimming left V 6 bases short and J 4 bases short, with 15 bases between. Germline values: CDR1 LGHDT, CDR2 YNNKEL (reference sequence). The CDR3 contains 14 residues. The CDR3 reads CASSREGWSTEAFF. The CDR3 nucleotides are TGTGCCAGCAGTCGAGAGGGGTGGAGCACTGAAGCTTTCTTT.

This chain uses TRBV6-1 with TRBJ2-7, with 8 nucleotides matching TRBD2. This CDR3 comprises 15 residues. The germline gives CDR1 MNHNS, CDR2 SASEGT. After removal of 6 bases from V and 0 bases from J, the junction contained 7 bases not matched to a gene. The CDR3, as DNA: TGTGCCAGCAGCGGGAGGGCGGGAGCCTCCTACGAGCAGTACTTC. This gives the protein CASSGRAGASYEQYF.

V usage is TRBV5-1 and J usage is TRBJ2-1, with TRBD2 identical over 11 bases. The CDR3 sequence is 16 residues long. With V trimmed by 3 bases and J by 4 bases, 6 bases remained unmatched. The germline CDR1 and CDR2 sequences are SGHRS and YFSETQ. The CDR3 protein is CASSYRGLAGYNEQFF. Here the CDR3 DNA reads TGCGCCAGCAGCTACAGAGGACTAGCGGGTTACAATGAGCAGTTCTTC.

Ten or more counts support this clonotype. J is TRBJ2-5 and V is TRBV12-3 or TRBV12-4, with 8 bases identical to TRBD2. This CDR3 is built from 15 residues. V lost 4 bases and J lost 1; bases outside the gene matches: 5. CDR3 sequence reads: CASSSETSGQETQYF. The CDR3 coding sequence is TGTGCCAGCAGTTCGGAAACTAGCGGCCAAGAGACCCAGTACTTC.

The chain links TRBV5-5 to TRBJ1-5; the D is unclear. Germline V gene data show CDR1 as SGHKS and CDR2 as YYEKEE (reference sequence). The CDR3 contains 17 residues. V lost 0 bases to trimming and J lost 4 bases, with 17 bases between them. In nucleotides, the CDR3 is TGTGCCAGCAGCTTGGGCGGGGTACGCTCGTTGAATCAGCCCCAGCATTTT. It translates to CASSLGGVRSLNQPQHF.

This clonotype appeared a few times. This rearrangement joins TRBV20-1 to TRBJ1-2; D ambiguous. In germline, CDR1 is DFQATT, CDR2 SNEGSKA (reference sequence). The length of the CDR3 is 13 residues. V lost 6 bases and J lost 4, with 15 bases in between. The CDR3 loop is CSAHLRSIYGYTF. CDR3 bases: TGCAGTGCCCACCTTCGATCTATCTATGGCTACACCTTC.

In DNA, the CDR3 is TGTGCCAGCAGTCTTATAATACAGGGCACTAGCACAGATACGCAGTATTTT. Translating it yields CASSLIIQGTSTDTQYF. The rearrangement uses TRBV28 and TRBJ2-3, with a tentative D call TRBD1 (6 bases). Germline V CDR1 and CDR2: MDHEN, SYDVKM. The V end lost 5 bases, the J end lost 0 bases, and 18 bases lay between the germline ends. CDR3 length: 17 amino acids.

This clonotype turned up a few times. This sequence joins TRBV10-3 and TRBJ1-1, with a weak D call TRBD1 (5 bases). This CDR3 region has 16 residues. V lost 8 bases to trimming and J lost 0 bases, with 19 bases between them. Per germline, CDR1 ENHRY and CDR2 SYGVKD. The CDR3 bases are TGTGCCATCGGGACGGGACCCGGCGGCGTGAACACTGAAGCTTTCTTT. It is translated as CAIGTGPGGVNTEAFF.

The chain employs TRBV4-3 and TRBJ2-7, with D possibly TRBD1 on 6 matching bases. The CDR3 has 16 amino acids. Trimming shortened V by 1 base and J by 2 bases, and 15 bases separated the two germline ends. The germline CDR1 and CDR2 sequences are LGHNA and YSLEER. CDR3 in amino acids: CASSQGGGPDTYEQYV. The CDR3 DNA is TGCGCCAGCAGCCAAGGAGGGGGTCCGGACACCTACGAGCAGTACGTC.

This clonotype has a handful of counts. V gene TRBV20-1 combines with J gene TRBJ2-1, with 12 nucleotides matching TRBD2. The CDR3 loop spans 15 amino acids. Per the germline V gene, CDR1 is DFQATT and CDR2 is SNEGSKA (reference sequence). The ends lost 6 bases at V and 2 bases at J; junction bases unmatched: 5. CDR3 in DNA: TGCAGTGCAACGAGGACTAGCGGGACCTACAATGAGCAGTTCTTC. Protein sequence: CSATRTSGTYNEQFF.

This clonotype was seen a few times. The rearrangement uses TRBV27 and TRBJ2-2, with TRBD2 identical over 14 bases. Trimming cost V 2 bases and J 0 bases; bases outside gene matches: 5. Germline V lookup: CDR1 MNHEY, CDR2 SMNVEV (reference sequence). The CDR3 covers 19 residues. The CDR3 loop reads CASSLGLAGGIPNTGELFF. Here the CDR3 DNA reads TGTGCCAGCAGTTTAGGACTAGCGGGAGGAATCCCGAACACCGGGGAGCTGTTTTTT.

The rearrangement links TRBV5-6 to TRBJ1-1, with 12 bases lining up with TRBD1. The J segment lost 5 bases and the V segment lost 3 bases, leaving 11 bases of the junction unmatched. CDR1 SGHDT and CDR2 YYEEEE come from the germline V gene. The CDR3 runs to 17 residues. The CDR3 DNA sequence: TGTGCCAGCAGCTCGGCCGGGACAGGGGGCGCGGGGACTGAAGCTTTCTTT. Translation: CASSSAGTGGAGTEAFF.

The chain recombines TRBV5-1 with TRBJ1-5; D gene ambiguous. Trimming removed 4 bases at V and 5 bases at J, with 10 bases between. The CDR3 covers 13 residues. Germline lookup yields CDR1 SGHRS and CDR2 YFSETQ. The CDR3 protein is CASSIMADQPQHF. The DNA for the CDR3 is TGCGCCAGCAGCATAATGGCAGATCAGCCCCAGCATTTT. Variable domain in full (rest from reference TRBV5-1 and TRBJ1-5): KAGVTQTPRYLIKTRGQQVTLSCSPISGHRSVSWYQQTPGQGLQFLFEYFSETQRNKGNFPGRFSGRQFSNSRSEMNVSTLELGDSALYLCASSIMADQPQHFGDGTRLSIL.

The chain's CDR3 is CASSLGGLGLAGGLSYEQYF. The CDR3 DNA reads TGTGCCAGCAGCTTAGGCGGTCTGGGGCTAGCGGGGGGCCTCTCCTACGAGCAGTACTTC. V is TRBV11-2 and J is TRBJ2-7, with 11 bases identical to TRBD2. The CDR3 is 20 amino acids. Losses at the gene ends were 1 base for V and 0 bases for J; bases not matched to a gene: 14. The germline V gene has CDR1 SGHAT and CDR2 FQNNGV. The whole variable domain, remainder taken from reference TRBV11-2 and TRBJ2-7, is EAGVAQSPRYKIIEKRQSVAFWCNPISGHATLYWYQQILGQGPKLLIQFQNNGVVDDSQLPKDRFSAERLKGVDSTLKIQPAKLEDSAVYLCASSLGGLGLAGGLSYEQYFGPGTRLTVT.

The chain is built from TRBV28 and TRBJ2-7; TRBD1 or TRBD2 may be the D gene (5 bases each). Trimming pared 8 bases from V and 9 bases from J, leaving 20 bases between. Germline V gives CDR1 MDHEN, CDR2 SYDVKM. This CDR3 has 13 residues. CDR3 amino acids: CASRLVGAEGQYF. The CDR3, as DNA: TGTGCCAGCCGTCTAGTCGGGGCTGAAGGGCAGTACTTC.

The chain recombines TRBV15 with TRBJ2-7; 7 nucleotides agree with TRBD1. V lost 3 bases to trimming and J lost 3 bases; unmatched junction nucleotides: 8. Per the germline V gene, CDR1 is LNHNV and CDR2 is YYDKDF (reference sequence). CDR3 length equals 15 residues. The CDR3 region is CATSSSEGGLYEQYV. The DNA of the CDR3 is TGTGCCACCAGCAGTTCGGAAGGGGGCCTCTACGAGCAGTACGTC.

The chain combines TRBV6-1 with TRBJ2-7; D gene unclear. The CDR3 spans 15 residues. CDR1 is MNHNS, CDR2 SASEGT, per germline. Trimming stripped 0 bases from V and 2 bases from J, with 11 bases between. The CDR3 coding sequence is TGTGCCAGCAGTGAAGCACGTCAGAGACCCTACGAGCAGTACTTC. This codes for CASSEARQRPYEQYF.

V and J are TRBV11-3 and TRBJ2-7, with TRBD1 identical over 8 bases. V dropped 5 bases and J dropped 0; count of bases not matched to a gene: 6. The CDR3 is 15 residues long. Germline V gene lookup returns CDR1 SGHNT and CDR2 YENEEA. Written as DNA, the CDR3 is TGTGCCAGCAGCATCGGACAGGGAGGCTCCTACGAGCAGTACGTC. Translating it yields CASSIGQGGSYEQYV.

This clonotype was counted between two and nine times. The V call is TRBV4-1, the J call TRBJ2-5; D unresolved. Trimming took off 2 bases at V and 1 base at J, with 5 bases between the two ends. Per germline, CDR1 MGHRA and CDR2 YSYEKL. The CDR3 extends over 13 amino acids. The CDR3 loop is CASSQIGQETQYF. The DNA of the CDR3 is TGCGCCAGCAGCCAAATTGGCCAAGAGACCCAGTACTTC.

CDR3 protein: CASSPSGRPDTQYF. The CDR3 DNA follows: TGTGCCAGCAGTCCAAGCGGGAGGCCAGATACGCAGTATTTT. V and J are TRBV7-2 and TRBJ2-3, with 9 bases aligning to TRBD2. CDR3 length equals 14 residues. From germline, CDR1 is SGHTA and CDR2 FQGNSA. V gave up 6 bases and J gave up 4 bases; unmatched junction bases: 5.

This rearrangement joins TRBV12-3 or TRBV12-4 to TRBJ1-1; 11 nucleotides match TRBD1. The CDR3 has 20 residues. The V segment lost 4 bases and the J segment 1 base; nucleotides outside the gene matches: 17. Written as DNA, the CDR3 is TGTGCCAGCAGTTCCTCATCCGCCGAGGACAGGGGGCGAGGGAACACTGAAGCTTTCTTT. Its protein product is CASSSSSAEDRGRGNTEAFF.

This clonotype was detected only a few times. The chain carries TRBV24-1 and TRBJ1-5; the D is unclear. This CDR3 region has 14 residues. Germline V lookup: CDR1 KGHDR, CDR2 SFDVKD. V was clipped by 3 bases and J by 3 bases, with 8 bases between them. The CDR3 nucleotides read TGTGCCACCAGTGATCACCGGGACAATCAGCCCCAGCATTTT. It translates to CATSDHRDNQPQHF.

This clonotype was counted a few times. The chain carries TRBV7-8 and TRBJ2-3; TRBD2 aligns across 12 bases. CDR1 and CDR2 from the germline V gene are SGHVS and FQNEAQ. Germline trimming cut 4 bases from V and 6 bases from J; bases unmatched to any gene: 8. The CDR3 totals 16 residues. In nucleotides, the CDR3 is TGTGCCAGCAGCTCCCTCCTAGCGGGGGGGTTTGATACGCAGTATTTT. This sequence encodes CASSSLLAGGFDTQYF.

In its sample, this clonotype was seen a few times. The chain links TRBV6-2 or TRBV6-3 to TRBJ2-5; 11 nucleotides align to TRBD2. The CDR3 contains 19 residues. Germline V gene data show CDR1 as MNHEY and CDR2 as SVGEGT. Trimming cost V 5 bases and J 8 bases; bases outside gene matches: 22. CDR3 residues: CASSHPDHGLAGTPVTQYF. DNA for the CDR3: TGTGCCAGCAGTCACCCAGACCACGGACTAGCGGGTACTCCAGTCACCCAGTACTTC.

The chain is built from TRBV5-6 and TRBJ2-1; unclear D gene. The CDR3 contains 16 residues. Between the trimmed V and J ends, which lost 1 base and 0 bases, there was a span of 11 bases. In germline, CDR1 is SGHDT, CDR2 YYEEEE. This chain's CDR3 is CASSLLRLSSYNEQFF. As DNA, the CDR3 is TGTGCCAGCAGCTTGCTTCGGTTGAGCTCCTACAATGAGCAGTTCTTC.

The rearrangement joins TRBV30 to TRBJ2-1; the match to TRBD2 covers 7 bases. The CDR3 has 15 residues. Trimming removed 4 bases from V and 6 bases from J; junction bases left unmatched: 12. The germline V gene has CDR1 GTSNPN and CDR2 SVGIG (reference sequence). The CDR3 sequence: CAWTRRPGGVNEQFF. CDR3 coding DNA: TGTGCCTGGACCCGTCGGCCGGGAGGTGTCAATGAGCAGTTCTTC.

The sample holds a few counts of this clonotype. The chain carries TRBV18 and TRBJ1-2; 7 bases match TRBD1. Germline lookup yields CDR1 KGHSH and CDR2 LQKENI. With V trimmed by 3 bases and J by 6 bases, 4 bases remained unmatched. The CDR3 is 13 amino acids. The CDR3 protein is CASSPGQEHGYTF. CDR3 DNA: TGTGCCAGCTCACCCGGACAGGAGCATGGCTACACCTTC.

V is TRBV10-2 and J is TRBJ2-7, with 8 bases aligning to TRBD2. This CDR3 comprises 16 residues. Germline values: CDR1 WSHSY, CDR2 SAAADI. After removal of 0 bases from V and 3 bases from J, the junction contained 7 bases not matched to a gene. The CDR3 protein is CASSESRLAKGYEQYV. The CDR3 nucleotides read TGCGCCAGCAGTGAGTCGCGACTAGCGAAAGGCTACGAGCAGTACGTC.